Below, 3 T cell receptor beta chains from the same sample are listed, as sequenced in a study of blood T cell repertoires in COVID-19. TCRdb's table, derived via immunoSEQ multiplex PCR, lists solely in-frame clones and lacks some. The table shows about 110,000 clones, with around four fifths occurring only once. The sequencing input was peripheral blood. Receptors originate from an older woman with acute or convalescent COVID-19.

This chain joins TRBV12-3 or TRBV12-4 and TRBJ1-1; TRBD1 aligns across 7 bases. This CDR3 has 11 amino acids. Trimming removed 7 bases from V and 9 bases from J; junction bases left unmatched: 5. The CDR3 reads CASTLTGKAFF. The CDR3 DNA reads as TGTGCCAGCACATTGACAGGGAAAGCTTTCTTT.

V is TRBV5-4 and J is TRBJ2-7; the D gene is possibly TRBD2 (6 bases). V was cut by 4 bases and J by 0 bases, with 17 bases left in between. The CDR3 totals 16 residues. The V gene's germline CDR1 is SGHNT and CDR2 YYREEE (reference sequence). CDR3 nucleotides: TGTGCCAGCAGCCACGGGGGATTATCTAGCTCCTACGAGCAGTACTTC. Protein product: CASSHGGLSSSYEQYF.

The V and J genes are TRBV3-1 (or the pseudogene TRBV3-2) and TRBJ2-5; 9 positions agree with TRBD2. J was trimmed by 5 bases and V by 4 bases; bases with no gene match: 11. In germline, CDR1 is LGHDT, CDR2 YNNKEL (reference sequence). The CDR3 extends over 16 amino acids. The CDR3 sequence is CASSPGLAKTEETQYF. The CDR3 DNA is TGTGCCAGCAGCCCTGGACTAGCGAAGACGGAGGAGACCCAGTACTTC.